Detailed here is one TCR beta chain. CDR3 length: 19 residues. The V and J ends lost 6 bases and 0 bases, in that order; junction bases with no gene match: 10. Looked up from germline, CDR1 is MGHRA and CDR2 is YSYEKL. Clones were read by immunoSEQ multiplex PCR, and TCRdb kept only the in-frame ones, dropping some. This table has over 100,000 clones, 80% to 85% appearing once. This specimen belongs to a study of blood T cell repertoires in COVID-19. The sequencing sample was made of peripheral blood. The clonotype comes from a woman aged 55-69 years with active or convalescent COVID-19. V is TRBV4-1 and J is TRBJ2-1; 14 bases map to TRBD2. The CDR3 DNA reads TGCGCCAGCAGTCCCCGTAGACTAGCGGGGGGGAGCTCCTACAATGAGCAGTTCTTC. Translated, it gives CASSPRRLAGGSSYNEQFF.